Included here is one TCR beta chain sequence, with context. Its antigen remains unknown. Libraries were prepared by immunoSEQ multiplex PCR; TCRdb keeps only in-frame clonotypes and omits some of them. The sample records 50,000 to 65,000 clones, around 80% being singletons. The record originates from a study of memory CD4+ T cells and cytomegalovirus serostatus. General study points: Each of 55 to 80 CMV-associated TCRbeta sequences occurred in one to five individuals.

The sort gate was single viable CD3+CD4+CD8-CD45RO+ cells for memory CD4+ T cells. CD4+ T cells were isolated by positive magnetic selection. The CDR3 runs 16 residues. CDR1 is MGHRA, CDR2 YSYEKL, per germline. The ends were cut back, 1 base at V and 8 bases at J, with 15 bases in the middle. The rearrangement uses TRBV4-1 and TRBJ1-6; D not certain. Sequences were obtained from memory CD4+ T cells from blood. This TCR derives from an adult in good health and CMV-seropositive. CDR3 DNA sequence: TGCGCCAGCAGCCAAGCCGGGGTCGGGCGGTATTCACCCCTCCACTTT. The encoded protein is CASSQAGVGRYSPLHF.